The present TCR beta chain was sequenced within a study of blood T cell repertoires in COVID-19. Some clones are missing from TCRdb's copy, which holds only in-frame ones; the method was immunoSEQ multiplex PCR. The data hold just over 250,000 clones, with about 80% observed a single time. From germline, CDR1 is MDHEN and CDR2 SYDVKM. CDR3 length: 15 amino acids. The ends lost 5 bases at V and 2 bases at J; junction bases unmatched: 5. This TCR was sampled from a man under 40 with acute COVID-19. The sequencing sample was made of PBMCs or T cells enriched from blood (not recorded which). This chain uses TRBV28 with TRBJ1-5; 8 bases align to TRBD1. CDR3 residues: CASSRTGSGNQPQHF. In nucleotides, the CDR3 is TGTGCCAGCAGTCGGACAGGGTCGGGCAATCAGCCCCAGCATTTT.